The 2 T cell receptor beta chains below were found in one sample sequenced in a study of T-cell reconstitution after alpha-beta-depleted transplantation in children (TCRdb year 2016). Library creation used PCR. TCRdb names Illumina HiSeq 2500 as the instrument used. TCR libraries were prepared with molecular barcoding, using unique molecular identifiers to normalize TCRbeta repertoire quantification. TCRdb passed the public sequencing reads through fastp at Q25 and MiXCR, retaining productive beta sequences. Entries are consolidated by CDR3 protein sequence, retaining the most common genes and DNA. The sample profile shows about 980,000 distinct CDR3 sequences; 25% to 35% of them were found once. The ten largest account for 28% of the sample. The treatment or condition label, read with the paper, signifies: allogeneic hematopoietic cell transplantation with graft depleted of TCRalphabeta T cells and CD19 B cells.

The sample was PBMCs, mostly from graft donor cells, taken 360 days after TCRalphabeta/CD19-depleted stem cell transplant. All receptors come from a boy less than two years old who had a stem cell transplant for SCID, so the T cells may come from the graft donor.

The V gene is TRBV9, the J gene TRBJ2-2; D is uncertain. The CDR3 covers 14 residues. CDR1 and CDR2 from the germline V gene are SGDLS and YYNGEE. V was cut by 1 base and J by 0 bases, with 4 bases left in between. The CDR3 is CASSVPPNTGELFF. The CDR3 nucleotides are TGTGCCAGCAGCGTACCTCCGAACACCGGGGAGCTGTTTTTT.

J is TRBJ1-6 and V is TRBV20-1; D gene unclear. V was shortened by 0 bases and J by 3 bases, with 6 bases between the two germline ends. Germline V gives CDR1 DFQATT, CDR2 SNEGSKA (reference sequence). The CDR3 contains 14 residues. CDR3 in amino acids: CSARDDHYNSPLHF. The CDR3 nucleotides read TGCAGTGCTAGAGACGATCACTATAATTCACCCCTCCACTTT.